This T cell receptor (beta chain) was recovered during a study of tumour-infiltrating T cells in Burkitt lymphoma. Study as a whole: Productive clonality predicted overall and progression-free survival.

The assay was immunoSEQ multiplex PCR, and TCRdb's table has in-frame clones only and misses some. The sample holds roughly 940 clones; approximately 13% are singletons and the top ten take around two fifths. This clone was found a few times. In germline, CDR1 is LNHDA, CDR2 SQIVND (reference sequence). V was pared by 5 bases and J by 0 bases, with 7 bases between. The CDR3 consists of 13 residues. Material for sequencing was tumor tissue. The TCR sequence derives from a human donor with diffuse large B-cell lymphoma. The genes are TRBV19 and TRBJ1-1; D remains ambiguous. CDR3 sequence (DNA): TGTGCCAGTAGTCAGTACTTGAACACTGAAGCTTTCTTT. Protein: CASSQYLNTEAFF.